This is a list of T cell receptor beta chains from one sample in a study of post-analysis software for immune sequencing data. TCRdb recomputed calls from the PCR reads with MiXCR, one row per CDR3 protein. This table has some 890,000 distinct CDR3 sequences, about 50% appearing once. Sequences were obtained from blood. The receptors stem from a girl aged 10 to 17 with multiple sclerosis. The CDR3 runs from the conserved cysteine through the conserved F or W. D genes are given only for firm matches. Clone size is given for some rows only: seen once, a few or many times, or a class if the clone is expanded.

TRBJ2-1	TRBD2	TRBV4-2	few	TGTGCCAGCAGCCAAGTGGGACTAGCGGGAGAGGATGAGCAGTTCTTC	CASSQVGLAGEDEQFF
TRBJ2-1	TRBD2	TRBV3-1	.	TGTGCCAGCAGCCAACGAACTAGCGGCGAGCAGTTCTTC	CASSQRTSGEQFF
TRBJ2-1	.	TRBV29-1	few	TGCAGCGTTGAAGGCCCCACCCGACTAGGCGGCAATGAGCAGTTCTTC	CSVEGPTRLGGNEQFF
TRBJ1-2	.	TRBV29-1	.	TGCAGCGTTGAAACCCAACGATCCTATGGCTACACCTTC	CSVETQRSYGYTF
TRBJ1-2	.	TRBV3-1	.	TGTGCCAGCAGCCAAGGCTCCGTTACAGGCTCTGGGGGCTACACCTTC	CASSQGSVTGSGGYTF
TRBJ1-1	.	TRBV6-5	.	TGTGCCAGCACCTCGACGAACACTGAAGCTTTCTTT	CASTSTNTEAFF
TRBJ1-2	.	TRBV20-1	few	TGCAGTGCTAGAGATCCAGGGGCTAACTATGGCTACACCTTC	CSARDPGANYGYTF
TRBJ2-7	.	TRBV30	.	TGTGCCTGGAGTGACCGGGACGCTTCCTACGAGCAGTACTTC	CAWSDRDASYEQYF
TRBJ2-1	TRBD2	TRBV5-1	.	TGCGCCAGCAGCCCGGGGGGAATCGACAATGAGCAGTTCTTC	CASSPGGIDNEQFF
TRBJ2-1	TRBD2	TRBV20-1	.	TGCAGTGCTACCGGGGGGGCGTCTTACAATGAGCAGTTCTTC	CSATGGASYNEQFF
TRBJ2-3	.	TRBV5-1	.	TGCGCCAGCAGCTTGGACTTATCTAGCACAGATACGCAGTATTTT	CASSLDLSSTDTQYF
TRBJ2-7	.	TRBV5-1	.	TGCGCCAGCAGCGCACCCTCGGACGAGCAGTACTTC	CASSAPSDEQYF
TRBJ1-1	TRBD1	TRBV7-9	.	TGTGCCAGCAGCCTGGGGACAGGGGTTATGAACACTGAAGCTTTCTTT	CASSLGTGVMNTEAFF
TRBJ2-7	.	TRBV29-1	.	TGCAGCGTCCGCGGCGAGGCCGATTTTGGCGAGCAGTACTTC	CSVRGEADFGEQYF
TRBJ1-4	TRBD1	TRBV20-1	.	TGCAGTGCTCCGGGGACAGGGAACGATGAAAAACTGTTTTTT	CSAPGTGNDEKLFF
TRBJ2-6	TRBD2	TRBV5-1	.	TGCGCCAGCAGCATCGAACTAGCGGGAGGTTCTGGGGCCAACGTCCTGACTTTC	CASSIELAGGSGANVLTF
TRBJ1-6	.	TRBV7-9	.	TGTGCCAGCAGCCTTACAGGCAGGCCTTCACCCCTCCACTTT	CASSLTGRPSPLHF
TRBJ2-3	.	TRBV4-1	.	TGCGCCAGCAACCAACATACGACGGTACGGGCAGATACGCAGTATTTT	CASNQHTTVRADTQYF
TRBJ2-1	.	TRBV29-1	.	TGCAGCGTTCTTCCGGTGTCCAATGAGCAGTTCTTC	CSVLPVSNEQFF
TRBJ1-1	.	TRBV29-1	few	TGCAGCGTTGAGGTCAGGGCGAACACTGAGGCTTTCTTT	CSVEVRANTEAFF
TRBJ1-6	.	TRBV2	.	TGTGCCAGCAGTTACGACAGTACCTATAATTCACCCCTCCACTTT	CASSYDSTYNSPLHF
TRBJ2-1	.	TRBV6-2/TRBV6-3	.	TGTGCCAGCAGTTACTCGACTTCTAGCCATGAGCAGTTCTTC	CASSYSTSSHEQFF
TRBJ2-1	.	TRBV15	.	TGTGCCACCAGCAGAGTAAACAATGAGCAGTTCTTC	CATSRVNNEQFF
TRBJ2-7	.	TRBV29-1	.	TGCAGCGCCGGGGCAGGGTCCGAGCAGTACTTC	CSAGAGSEQYF
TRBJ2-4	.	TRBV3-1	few	TGTGCCAGCAGCCAAGTGGGTACGGGGGGCGGACTAGCCAAAAACATTCAGTACTTC	CASSQVGTGGGLAKNIQYF
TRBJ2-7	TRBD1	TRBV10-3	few	TGTGCCATCAGTGAGCCCGGGACAGGGACCTACGAGCAGTACTTC	CAISEPGTGTYEQYF
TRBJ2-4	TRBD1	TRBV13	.	TGTGCCAGCAGCGTTAGGACAGGGGGAGCCAAAAACATTCAGTACTTC	CASSVRTGGAKNIQYF
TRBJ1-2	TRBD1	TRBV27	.	TGTGCCAGCAGTTTAGCCGGGACAGGGAGGGGCGCTTATGGCTACACCTTC	CASSLAGTGRGAYGYTF
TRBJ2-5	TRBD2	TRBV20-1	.	TGCAGTGCTTCGAAAGCTGGACTAGTCATGGGAGAGACCCAGTACTTC	CSASKAGLVMGETQYF
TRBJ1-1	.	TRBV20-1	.	TGCAGTGCTAGAGATGTCTGGGATGCTTTCTTT	CSARDVWDAFF
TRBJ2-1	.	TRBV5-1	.	TGCGCCAGCAGCTTGGCCTCGGGGGTGGGTGAGCAGTTCTTC	CASSLASGVGEQFF
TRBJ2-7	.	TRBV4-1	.	TGCGCCAGCAGCCAAGTTTTCCTGCCCCACGACGAGCAGTACTTC	CASSQVFLPHDEQYF
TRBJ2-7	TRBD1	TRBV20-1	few	TGCAGTGCTGGACCTCCTTCTTCGACAGGGAAAGCCTACGAGCAGTACTTC	CSAGPPSSTGKAYEQYF
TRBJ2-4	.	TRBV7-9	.	TGTGCCAGCAGCTTCGCTCAAGGGATAGCCAAAAACATTCAGTACTTC	CASSFAQGIAKNIQYF
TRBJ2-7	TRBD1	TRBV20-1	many	TGCAGTGCAAGCACAGGGGGCGATTCCTACGAGCAGTACTTC	CSASTGGDSYEQYF
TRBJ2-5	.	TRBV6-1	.	TGTGCCAGCACTGAAGGGGGTTTGGTGGAGACCCAGTACTTC	CASTEGGLVETQYF
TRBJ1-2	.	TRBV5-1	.	TGCGCCAGCAGCACCTCGGGAGGGGACTATGGCTACACCTTC	CASSTSGGDYGYTF
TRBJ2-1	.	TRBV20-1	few	TGCAGTGCTAGAGATGTAGGACGTTCACAGAGGTCCTACAATGAGCAGTTCTTC	CSARDVGRSQRSYNEQFF
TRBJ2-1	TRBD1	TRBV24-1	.	TGTGCCACCAGTGATTGGACAGGCAATGAGCAGTTCTTC	CATSDWTGNEQFF
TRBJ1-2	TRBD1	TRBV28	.	TGTGCCAGCAGGTCCGGGACAGGGGCTGGCTACACCTTC	CASRSGTGAGYTF
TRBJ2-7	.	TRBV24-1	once	TGTGCCACCAGCCCAGGTAGAGGGACCGAATCGGGTGAGCAGTACTTC	CATSPGRGTESGEQYF
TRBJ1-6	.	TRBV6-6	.	TGTGCCAGCAGGGCCGGGGAGTCACCCCTCCACTTT	CASRAGESPLHF
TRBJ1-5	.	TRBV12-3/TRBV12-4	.	TGTGCCAGCAGCCTTGAGGCTGGGGGCAATCAGCCCCAGCATTTT	CASSLEAGGNQPQHF
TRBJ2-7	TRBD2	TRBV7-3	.	TGTGCCAGCAGCTTAACATGGGAGCGGGGAGGGGACTACGAGCAGTACTTC	CASSLTWERGGDYEQYF
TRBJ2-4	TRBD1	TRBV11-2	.	TGTGCCAGCAGCTTCCAGACCAGGGGGCGTTTAGCCAAAAACATTCAGTACTTC	CASSFQTRGRLAKNIQYF
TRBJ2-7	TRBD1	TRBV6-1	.	TGTGCCAGCAGTGATCACAGGGGGCCGCTCCCCTACGAGCAGTACTTC	CASSDHRGPLPYEQYF
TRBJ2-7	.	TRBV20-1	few	TGCAGTGCTGGCGGGACAGTGAGCTCCTACGAGCAGTACTTC	CSAGGTVSSYEQYF
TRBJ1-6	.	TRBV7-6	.	TGTGCCAGCAGCCAAATAAAGGGATGGCGGGTGAATTCACCCCTCCACTTT	CASSQIKGWRVNSPLHF
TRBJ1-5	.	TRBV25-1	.	TGTGCCAGCAGCGATCAGGGGAGTCAGCCCCAGCATTTT	CASSDQGSQPQHF
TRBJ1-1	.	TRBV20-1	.	TGCAGTGCTAGAGATGGGGGTGGGTACACTGAAGCTTTCTTT	CSARDGGGYTEAFF
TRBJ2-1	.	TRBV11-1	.	TGTGCCAGCAGGCCAGCGCGCGGGGCCCCGGATGAGCAGTTCTTC	CASRPARGAPDEQFF
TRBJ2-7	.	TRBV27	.	TGTGCCAGCAGTTCCAACGGCGGCGAGCAGTACTTC	CASSSNGGEQYF
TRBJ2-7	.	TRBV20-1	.	TGCAGTGCCCCCGGACAGACTAACCCCTACGAGCAGTACTTC	CSAPGQTNPYEQYF
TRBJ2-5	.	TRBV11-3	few	TGTGCCAGCAGCTTGGGGCGAGCCCAAGAGACCCAGTACTTC	CASSLGRAQETQYF
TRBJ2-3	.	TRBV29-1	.	TGCAGCGTCCCGGATACGCAGTATTTT	CSVPDTQYF
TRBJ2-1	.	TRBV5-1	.	TGCGCCAGCAGCTTGGAGGGCGGGAAGGATGAGCAGTTCTTC	CASSLEGGKDEQFF
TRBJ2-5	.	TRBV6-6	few	TGTGCCAGCAGACTACCGGACCAAGAGACCCAGTACTTC	CASRLPDQETQYF